The rows below give T cell receptor beta chains drawn from one sample of a study of blood T cells in healthy people across ages. Via MiXCR, TCRdb re-called the 5' RACE reads, giving one row per CDR3 protein. The table has 730,000 or so distinct CDR3 sequences, over 40% seen once; the top ten hold about 32%. The sequencing input was blood. The receptors were sampled from a man older than 75 in good health. Both conserved end residues are part of each CDR3. Each record gives: clone size, V gene, J gene, D gene, CDR3 protein, CDR3 DNA. A D gene is named only where the DNA matches it firmly. The listing skips clone size in some rows; elsewhere it reads once, few, many or a size class.

-	TRBV20-1	TRBJ1-2	-	CSAREGGSYTF	TGCAGTGCTAGAGAGGGGGGTAGCTACACCTTC
-	TRBV28	TRBJ2-5	TRBD1	CASRSGTGGRKGETQYF	TGTGCCAGCAGGTCCGGGACAGGGGGAAGGAAGGGAGAGACCCAGTACTTC
-	TRBV5-6	TRBJ2-5	-	CASRSRGRHAQETQYF	TGTGCCAGCAGGTCGAGGGGGAGACACGCGCAAGAGACCCAGTACTTC
-	TRBV7-8	TRBJ1-2	-	CASSLAEGGALDYGYTF	TGTGCCAGCAGCTTAGCAGAAGGGGGGGCACTTGACTATGGCTACACCTTC
-	TRBV9	TRBJ2-1	TRBD2	CASSVDPSGRAGYNEQFF	TGTGCCAGCAGCGTAGATCCTAGCGGGAGGGCCGGCTACAATGAGCAGTTCTTC
-	TRBV6-6	TRBJ2-7	TRBD2	CASSYQGLADEQYF	TGTGCCAGCAGTTACCAGGGACTAGCTGACGAGCAGTACTTC
-	TRBV12-5	TRBJ2-2	TRBD1	CASGRGQTANTGELFF	TGTGCTAGTGGTAGGGGACAGACCGCGAACACCGGGGAGCTGTTTTTT
many	TRBV28	TRBJ2-5	-	CASSTRRGQETQYF	TGTGCCAGCAGTACTCGTCGGGGCCAAGAGACCCAGTACTTC
-	TRBV7-2	TRBJ2-5	TRBD2	CASNLLAGQETQYF	TGTGCCAGCAACTTACTAGCGGGCCAAGAGACCCAGTACTTC
few	TRBV6-1	TRBJ2-4	TRBD1	CASSPRDRGWGEQYF	TGTGCCAGCAGCCCCCGGGACAGGGGCTGGGGGGAGCAGTACTTC
-	TRBV5-1	TRBJ1-2	TRBD1	CASSLRTGGDYGYTF	TGCGCCAGCAGCCTAAGGACAGGGGGGGACTATGGCTACACCTTC
few	TRBV6-6	TRBJ2-5	TRBD2	CASRQKTSGRSQETQYF	TGTGCCAGCAGACAAAAGACTAGCGGGAGATCCCAAGAGACCCAGTACTTC
few	TRBV5-5	TRBJ1-3	-	CASSSTVTSGNTIYF	TGTGCCAGCAGCTCGACCGTAACCTCTGGAAACACCATATATTTT
-	TRBV9	TRBJ2-3	-	CASSVEYTDTQYF	TGTGCCAGCAGCGTGGAATACACAGATACGCAGTATTTT
-	TRBV15	TRBJ2-3	TRBD2	CATSRGALAGASDTQYF	TGTGCCACCAGCAGAGGGGCCCTAGCGGGGGCGTCAGATACGCAGTATTTT
few	TRBV7-2	TRBJ2-1	-	CASSLVGLNSYNEQFF	TGTGCCAGCAGCTTAGTGGGGTTAAACTCCTACAATGAGCAGTTCTTC
-	TRBV12-3/TRBV12-4	TRBJ2-7	TRBD1	CASASGTGSEQYF	TGTGCCAGCGCCTCCGGGACAGGGTCCGAGCAGTACTTC
many	TRBV7-2	TRBJ2-5	TRBD2	CASSRDGLAEETQYF	TGTGCCAGCAGCCGAGACGGACTAGCGGAAGAGACCCAGTACTTC
-	TRBV7-2	TRBJ2-7	TRBD2	CASSPHKLAGGEQYF	TGTGCCAGCAGCCCCCATAAACTAGCGGGAGGCGAGCAGTACTTC
-	TRBV29-1	TRBJ2-1	-	CSPTKGNEQFF	TGCAGCCCGACTAAGGGAAATGAGCAGTTCTTC
-	TRBV12-5	TRBJ1-4	-	CASGPGSPNEKLFF	TGTGCTAGTGGTCCCGGGTCTCCTAATGAAAAACTGTTCTTT
-	TRBV12-3/TRBV12-4	TRBJ1-5	-	CASSPGGYQPQHF	TGTGCCAGCAGTCCCGGGGGTTATCAGCCCCAGCATTTT
-	TRBV20-1	TRBJ2-7	-	CSAKTSRAIRNYEQYF	TGCAGTGCCAAAACCTCTCGTGCGATCCGGAACTACGAGCAGTACTTC
-	TRBV20-1	TRBJ1-5	TRBD1	CSAVWTGLFYQPQHF	TGCAGTGCGGTATGGACAGGGTTGTTCTATCAGCCCCAGCATTTT
once	TRBV30	TRBJ1-4	TRBD1	CALQGASREKLFF	TGTGCCTTGCAGGGGGCATCACGAGAAAAACTGTTTTTT
-	TRBV7-9	TRBJ2-5	-	CASSPDSARETQYF	TGTGCCAGCAGCCCGGACAGTGCCCGGGAGACCCAGTACTTC
-	TRBV29-1	TRBJ1-2	-	CSVDRDGYTF	TGCAGCGTTGACAGGGATGGCTACACCTTC
-	TRBV18	TRBJ2-7	-	CASSPGNVNEQYF	TGTGCCAGCTCACCAGGGAACGTTAACGAGCAGTACTTC
-	TRBV20-1	TRBJ2-1	-	CSARDYGSTSSSPNEQFF	TGCAGTGCTAGAGATTATGGCTCCACCTCTTCTTCTCCTAATGAGCAGTTCTTC
few	TRBV5-1	TRBJ2-4	-	CASSLTGKNIQYF	TGCGCCAGCAGCTTGACAGGGAAAAACATTCAGTACTTC
-	TRBV7-2	TRBJ2-5	TRBD1	CASSGSGTGETQYF	TGTGCCAGCAGCGGCTCCGGGACAGGGGAGACCCAGTACTTC
-	TRBV20-1	TRBJ1-2	TRBD1	CSANRQGFDYGYTF	TGCAGTGCGAACCGACAGGGATTCGACTATGGCTACACCTTC
-	TRBV6-2/TRBV6-3	TRBJ1-2	TRBD1	CASRPGTGDGYTF	TGTGCCAGCAGACCCGGGACAGGGGATGGCTACACCTTC
-	TRBV25-1	TRBJ2-3	-	CASSPGGTADTQYF	TGTGCCAGCAGTCCAGGAGGTACGGCAGATACGCAGTATTTT
-	TRBV4-2	TRBJ2-3	TRBD2	CASSQALAGSTTDTQYF	TGTGCCAGCAGCCAGGCGCTAGCGGGAAGTACCACAGATACGCAGTATTTT
few	TRBV6-2/TRBV6-3	TRBJ2-7	-	CASSDAEAASYEQYF	TGTGCCAGCAGTGACGCCGAGGCAGCCAGCTACGAGCAGTACTTC
few	TRBV24-1	TRBJ2-3	TRBD1	CATQAGDRSTDTQYF	TGTGCCACCCAAGCCGGGGACAGAAGCACAGATACGCAGTATTTT
few	TRBV13	TRBJ2-5	-	CASSLGRVYFHREQYF	TGTGCCAGCAGCTTAGGCCGCGTCTATTTTCACCGGGAGCAGTACTTC